The 30 T cell receptor beta chains presented below share a single source sample, sequenced in a study of breast tumors, draining lymph nodes, adjacent tissues. Samples came from axillary lymph nodes draining the breast cancer. MiXCR, run by TCRdb on the multiplex PCR reads, gives a single entry per CDR3 protein. The sample carries tens of thousands of distinct CDR3 sequences, about 27% recorded once. The sequenced sample was axillary lymph node tissue. The receptors were sampled from a female donor with breast cancer. Some clones in this sample may be carry-over from other donors' samples.

This clonotype was found many times. This chain links TRBV9 with TRBJ2-1; tentatively, D is TRBD2 (5 bases). Germline CDR1 reads SGDLS; CDR2 reads YYNGEE. The V end lost 2 bases, the J end lost 7 bases, and 10 bases lay between the germline ends. The CDR3 has 13 residues. The CDR3 reads CASSVSTGNEQFF. CDR3 DNA: TGTGCCAGCAGCGTTAGTACGGGGAATGAGCAGTTCTTC.

This clonotype was picked up many times. CDR3: CASSEAADTQYF. CDR3 DNA sequence: TGTGCCAGCAGTGAGGCGGCAGATACGCAGTATTTT. This rearrangement joins TRBV2 to TRBJ2-3; D gene uncertain. Germline V CDR1 and CDR2: SNHLY, FYNNEI. Trimming took off 3 bases at V and 4 bases at J, with 5 bases between the two ends. The CDR3 covers 12 residues.

With regard to this clonotype: This CDR3 fails to terminate in the conserved phenylalanine or tryptophan, so it likely reflects a read error. The chain uses TRBV13 and TRBJ1-6; the D is unclear. The germline CDR1 and CDR2 sequences are PRHDT and FYEKMQ (reference sequence). The V gene lost 2 bases and the J gene lost 0 bases, with 8 bases spanning the gap. The CDR3 runs 16 residues. The chain's CDR3 is CASSLSYSSYNSPLHL. CDR3 in DNA: TGTGCCAGCAGCTTATCATATAGCTCCTATAATTCACCCCTCCACCTT.

Ten or more counts support this clonotype. The chain has TRBV5-6 and TRBJ2-3; 14 bases are a match to TRBD2. Trimming at V came to 4 bases and at J to 4 bases, leaving 2 bases not matched to a gene. The CDR3 has 15 residues. Looked up from germline, CDR1 is SGHDT and CDR2 is YYEEEE. CDR3 bases: TGTGCCAGCAGCGGGACTAGCGGGAGTGCAGATACGCAGTATTTT. It translates to CASSGTSGSADTQYF.

This clonotype was counted a single time. V gene TRBV7-2 combines with J gene TRBJ2-1, with D uncertain. With 7 bases removed from V and 7 bases from J, the gap between germline ends came to 14 bases. There are 13 residues in the CDR3. From germline, CDR1 is SGHTA and CDR2 FQGNSA. CDR3 sequence reads: CASNPDRCNEQFF. In nucleotides, the CDR3 is TGTGCCAGCAACCCCGACCGCTGTAATGAGCAGTTCTTC.

A single count supports this clonotype. This chain links TRBV9 with TRBJ1-2; D is possibly TRBD1 (5 bases). Trimming removed 6 bases at V and 4 bases at J, with 19 bases between. Germline CDR1 SGDLS, CDR2 YYNGEE. The CDR3 is 15 residues long. The CDR3 here is CASNVKDTGGYGYTF. DNA for the CDR3: TGTGCCAGCAATGTAAAGGATACGGGGGGCTATGGCTACACCTTC.

This clonotype has a count of ten or more. The J gene is TRBJ2-3, the V gene TRBV20-1; 11 nucleotides agree with TRBD2. J gave up 5 bases and V 1 base, and 11 bases lay outside the gene matches. The germline V gene has CDR1 DFQATT and CDR2 SNEGSKA (reference sequence). This CDR3 region has 17 residues. The CDR3 nucleotides are TGCAGTGCTAGAGTCGACAGACTAGCGGGGTTCAGAGATACGCAGTATTTT. Protein product: CSARVDRLAGFRDTQYF.

The sample holds many counts of this clonotype. The chain recombines TRBV20-1 with TRBJ2-7; perhaps TRBD1 as D (5 bases). V dropped 0 bases and J dropped 0 bases, with 9 bases sitting between them. The CDR3 totals 14 residues. CDR1 DFQATT and CDR2 SNEGSKA come from the germline V gene (reference sequence). The CDR3 reads CSARDRRGSYEQYF. The CDR3 DNA is TGCAGTGCTAGAGATCGTAGGGGCTCCTACGAGCAGTACTTC.

This clonotype has ten or more counts. A much larger clone sits a single nucleotide away, making a read error possible. The chain has TRBV9 and TRBJ2-1; perhaps TRBD1 as D (6 bases). Germline CDR1 reads SGDLS; CDR2 reads YYNGEE. The CDR3 contains 14 residues. The CDR3 DNA reads as TGTGCCAGCAGCGTAGAGGACAGATACAATGAGCAGTCCTTC. Its protein product is CASSVEDRYNEQSF.

This clonotype was seen many times. The chain combines TRBV15 with TRBJ1-5; no clear D gene. Trimming cost V 1 base and J 3 bases, with 10 bases left between them. CDR3 length: 15 amino acids. Germline CDR1 and CDR2: LNHNV and YYDKDF (reference sequence). CDR3 loop: CATSRVAGYNQPQHF. The CDR3, as DNA: TGTGCCACCAGCAGAGTCGCGGGATACAATCAGCCCCAGCATTTT.

At least ten counts were recorded for this clonotype. V is TRBV10-3 and J is TRBJ1-2, with 8 bases identical to TRBD1. V dropped 6 bases and J dropped 6; count of bases not matched to a gene: 6. Germline V lookup: CDR1 ENHRY, CDR2 SYGVKD. The length of the CDR3 is 13 residues. CDR3 DNA sequence: TGTGCCATCAGCCTAGACAGGGGTCATGGCTACACCTTC. It codes for CAISLDRGHGYTF.

This clonotype was seen only a few times. This chain uses TRBV28 with TRBJ2-5; D is perhaps TRBD1 or TRBD2 (5 bases each). V was shortened by 5 bases and J by 8 bases, with 12 bases between the two germline ends. Looked up from germline, CDR1 is MDHEN and CDR2 is SYDVKM. The CDR3 runs to 12 residues. The CDR3, as DNA: TGTGCCAGCAGTACCCCTGGGGACACCCAGTACTTC. The encoded protein is CASSTPGDTQYF. Looking up the rest from reference TRBV28 and TRBJ2-5 gives the full variable domain: DVKVTQSSRYLVKRTGEKVFLECVQDMDHENMFWYRQDPGLGLRLIYFSYDVKMKEKGDIPEGYSVSREKKERFSLILESASTNQTSMYLCASSTPGDTQYFGPGTRLLVL.

This clonotype was picked up many times. The chain carries TRBV13 and TRBJ2-7; maybe TRBD1 (6 bases). Trimming took off 5 bases at V and 9 bases at J, with 23 bases between the two ends. In germline, CDR1 is PRHDT, CDR2 FYEKMQ (reference sequence). CDR3 length: 15 residues. This chain's CDR3 is CASSRNNRVTDGQYF. The CDR3 nucleotides are TGTGCCAGCAGCCGAAATAACAGGGTGACGGACGGGCAGTACTTC.

The rearrangement joins TRBV3-2 to TRBJ1-2. TRBV3-2 has pseudogene status. The length of the CDR3 is 13 residues. CDR3 in amino acids: CASSPTRRVGNTF. The CDR3, as DNA: TGTGCCAGCAGCCCCACGAGGCGGGTAGGAAACACCTTC.

This chain connects TRBV28 to TRBJ1-5; D not certain. Germline V gene sequence: CDR1 MDHEN, CDR2 SYDVKM. The CDR3 consists of 14 residues. Trimming shortened V by 5 bases and J by 11 bases, and 19 bases separated the two germline ends. The CDR3 DNA sequence: TGTGCCAGCAGTCCTAGACTAGCCCAAGAGACCCAGCATTTT. Translating it yields CASSPRLAQETQHF.

The V call is TRBV19, the J call TRBJ2-5, with 12 bases identical to TRBD2. CDR1 is LNHDA, CDR2 SQIVND, per germline (reference sequence). The CDR3 is 15 residues long. After removal of 5 bases from V and 5 bases from J, the junction contained 6 bases not matched to a gene. CDR3 residues: CASSPSGRVWETQYF. For the CDR3, the DNA is TGTGCCAGTAGTCCTAGCGGGAGGGTTTGGGAGACCCAGTACTTC. Filled out from reference TRBV19 and TRBJ2-5, the complete variable domain reads DGGITQSPKYLFRKEGQNVTLSCEQNLNHDAMYWYRQDPGQGLRLIYYSQIVNDFQKGDIAEGYSVSREKKESFPLTVTSAQKNPTAFYLCASSPSGRVWETQYFGPGTRLLVL.

In its sample, this clonotype was seen many times. V is TRBV6-2 or TRBV6-3 and J is TRBJ2-5; no firm D call. Germline V gene sequence: CDR1 MNHEY, CDR2 SVGEGT. This CDR3 is built from 14 residues. The germline V and J ends were trimmed by 5 bases and 1 base, with 11 bases remaining between them. This CDR3 is CASSTQRPQETQYF. The CDR3 coding sequence is TGTGCCAGCAGTACCCAGCGACCCCAAGAGACCCAGTACTTC.

On this clonotype itself: The CDR3 carries no conserved terminal phenylalanine or tryptophan, so it likely arises from a read error. The gene calls are TRBV7-2 and TRBJ1-5; TRBD1 might be the D (5 bases). This CDR3 region has 14 residues. Germline V gene data show CDR1 as SGHTA and CDR2 as FQGNSA. The V gene lost 6 bases and the J gene lost 2 bases, with 11 bases spanning the gap. The CDR3 DNA sequence: TGTGCCAGCAGTTCCCGGGACGGCAATCAGCCCCAGCATCTT. Its translation is CASSSRDGNQPQHL.

In regard to this clonotype: Given a much more abundant clone one base away, this may be a read error. This is likely a read error, given that the CDR3 carries no conserved phenylalanine or tryptophan at its end. J is TRBJ2-2 and V is TRBV20-1; D not certain. The J call may be in error: the DNA end matches TRBJ1-1 better. The germline V gene has CDR1 DFQATT and CDR2 SNEGSKA (reference sequence). The CDR3 runs to 14 residues. In DNA form, the CDR3 reads TGCAGTGCTACTCCGCGGCAGATGAACACTGAAGCTTTCCTT. Residues: CSATPRQMNTEAFL.

This clonotype has a count of ten or more. The chain couples TRBV10-1 to TRBJ2-1, with no clear D. CDR3 length: 12 amino acids. Deletions cut 3 bases from V and 10 bases from J, with 10 bases between. Germline assignment: CDR1 WNHNN and CDR2 SYGVQD (reference sequence). This chain's CDR3 is CASSEGAGEQFF. The CDR3 nucleotides are TGCGCCAGCAGTGAAGGAGCAGGCGAGCAGTTCTTC.

This clonotype has a handful of counts. The J gene is TRBJ2-1, the V gene TRBV6-2 or TRBV6-3, with 10 bases lining up with TRBD2. The CDR3 is 16 residues long. The junction had 8 bases not matched to a gene; V was cut back by 5 bases and J by 4 bases. In germline, CDR1 is MNHEY, CDR2 SVGEGT. The DNA for the CDR3 is TGTGCCAGCAGTATACGGACTAGCGGCAGTTACAATGAGCAGTTCTTC. Protein sequence: CASSIRTSGSYNEQFF.

The chain combines TRBV20-1 with TRBJ2-1, with TRBD2 matching 10 bases. CDR1 is DFQATT, CDR2 SNEGSKA, per germline (reference sequence). J was trimmed by 0 bases and V by 5 bases; bases with no gene match: 10. CDR3 length: 17 residues. For the CDR3, the DNA is TGCAGTGCTTCTAGCCCCAGCGGGAGGGACTCCTACAATGAGCAGTTCTTC. It specifies CSASSPSGRDSYNEQFF.

Note on this clonotype: This may come from a read error, since a much larger clone is one base off. This likely comes from a read error, as the CDR3 has no conserved phenylalanine or tryptophan at its end. The rearrangement links TRBV19 to TRBJ2-1; possibly TRBD2 for D (5 bases). The length of the CDR3 is 16 residues. The germline V gene has CDR1 LNHDA and CDR2 SQIVND (reference sequence). V lost 3 bases and J 0 bases, leaving 12 bases between the germline ends. In nucleotides, the CDR3 is TGTGCCAGTAGTATCCCCCTAGGGAGCTCCTACAATGAGCAGTTCTCC. It encodes CASSIPLGSSYNEQFS.

This clonotype occurred many times. This clone may be a read error of a much larger clone one base away. The chain employs TRBV6-5 and TRBJ1-6; 7 positions agree with TRBD1. This CDR3 comprises 14 residues. Germline lookup yields CDR1 MNHEY and CDR2 SVGAGI. V was clipped by 6 bases and J by 9 bases; unmatched bases: 8. The CDR3, as DNA: TGTGCCAGCAGGCTCCCGGGACAGCTTTCACCCCTCCACTTT. Protein sequence: CASRLPGQLSPLHF.

This clonotype showed up many times. The J gene is TRBJ2-7, the V gene TRBV2; D perhaps matches TRBD1 (6 bases). The V end lost 4 bases, the J end lost 6 bases, and 13 bases lay between the germline ends. The CDR3 consists of 13 residues. Germline lookup yields CDR1 SNHLY and CDR2 FYNNEI. The CDR3 region is CASSAQQGGEQYF. The CDR3, as DNA: TGTGCCAGCAGTGCTCAACAGGGCGGCGAGCAGTACTTC.

This clonotype was counted a few times. This chain connects TRBV7-2 to TRBJ1-1; D is perhaps TRBD1 (5 bases). The germline V gene encodes CDR1 SGHTA and CDR2 FQGNSA. This CDR3 is built from 13 residues. Trimming shortened V by 1 base and J by 7 bases, and 10 bases separated the two germline ends. CDR3 sequence: CASSLVIRDEAFF. The CDR3 DNA reads as TGTGCCAGCAGCTTAGTAATCAGGGATGAAGCTTTCTTT.

This clonotype was seen ten or more times. The chain recombines TRBV11-3 with TRBJ1-2, with D possibly matching TRBD1 (6 bases). The CDR3 has 13 amino acids. Trimming took 4 bases from V and 5 from J, leaving 11 bases between them. Per the germline V gene, CDR1 is SGHNT and CDR2 is YENEEA. CDR3 amino acids: CASSSDRFYGYTF. The CDR3 DNA sequence: TGTGCCAGCAGCTCGGACAGATTTTATGGCTACACCTTC.

At least ten counts were recorded for this clonotype. Here the CDR3 reads CASSPLGAGGANVLTF. As DNA, the CDR3 is TGCGCCAGCAGCCCCCTCGGGGCGGGAGGGGCCAACGTCCTGACTTTC. The chain employs TRBV4-1 and TRBJ2-6; D perhaps matches TRBD2 (6 bases). Germline V CDR1 and CDR2: MGHRA, YSYEKL. Trimming left V 4 bases short and J 4 bases short, with 14 bases between. The CDR3 spans 16 residues.

In its sample, this clonotype was seen many times. The chain is built from TRBV7-2 and TRBJ2-7; TRBD2 might be the D (6 bases). V lost 5 bases, J lost 3 bases, and 11 bases lay in between. The germline gives CDR1 SGHTA, CDR2 FQGNSA. The CDR3 runs 13 residues. This CDR3 is CASSQLAYYEQYF. CDR3 coding DNA: TGTGCCAGCAGCCAACTAGCCTACTACGAGCAGTACTTC.

In this sample, this clonotype turned up many times. The chain couples TRBV3-2 to TRBJ2-1; TRBD2 is taken as the D call from the table, unchecked against the DNA. TRBV3-2 is flagged as a pseudogene. This CDR3 is 16 amino acids long. The CDR3 nucleotides read TGTGCCAGCAGCCAAGAGGAAAGCGGGAGGTACAATGAGCAGTTCTTC. Its protein product is CASSQEESGRYNEQFF.